The clone carrying this T cell receptor (beta chain) has just a few counts. Its matching antigen is unknown. This entry belongs to a study of T cells after yellow fever vaccination. Points from the study as a whole: The booster saw the reappearance of most primary-vaccination clones (around 96% CD4, roughly 87% CD8). There was a small share of clonotypes that showed up in both the CD4 and CD8 compartments.

Conversion of TCR transcripts into cDNA relied on 5'RACE template switching, which added a universal primer site and UMIs. TCRdb itself ran the 5' RACE reads through MiXCR, one entry per CDR3 protein. The sample carries about 240,000 distinct CDR3 sequences, around 7% recorded once. Germline CDR1 KGHSH, CDR2 LQKENI. CDR3 size: 14 residues. The J segment lost 4 bases and the V segment lost 6 bases, leaving 8 bases of the junction unmatched. This TCR was sampled from a man under 40 who received the YFV17D yellow fever vaccine. The V gene is TRBV18, the J gene TRBJ2-5, with 7 bases matching TRBD1. The sample consisted of CD4+ T cells sorted from PBMCs, taken 15 days after the yellow fever booster vaccination. The CDR3 sequence: CASSLQGLLETQYF. In DNA form, the CDR3 reads TGTGCCAGCTCTCTACAGGGGTTACTAGAGACCCAGTACTTC.